This T cell receptor (beta chain) stems from a study of early T cells in non-severe SARS-CoV-2 infection. Looking at the study overall: Unsorted whole-blood RNA was sequenced in bulk, leaving chains unpaired.

This clonotype was seen only a few times. Deletions cut 3 bases from V and 4 bases from J, with 24 bases between. Germline values: CDR1 MNHNS, CDR2 SASEGT. The CDR3 runs 18 residues. Researchers tagged individual cDNA molecules with unique molecular identifiers. MiXCR, run by TCRdb on the 5' RACE reads, gives a single entry per CDR3 protein. Among 55,000 or so distinct CDR3 sequences, around 12% were seen once, and the ten largest hold 1.1% to 1.5%. This TCR came from an adult who was a healthcare worker with PCR-confirmed SARS-CoV-2 infection or an uninfected control (not recorded which). The sample comprised whole blood. The V call is TRBV6-1, the J call TRBJ1-2; possibly TRBD1 for D (6 bases). Here the CDR3 reads CASSDTPRRQGSTYGYTF. The CDR3 coding sequence is TGTGCCAGCAGTGATACCCCTCGGAGGCAGGGGTCGACCTATGGCTACACCTTC.